The rows below give T cell receptor beta chains drawn from one sample of a study of blood T cell repertoires in COVID-19. Repertoires were generated with immunoSEQ multiplex PCR, while TCRdb's copy carries only in-frame clones and drops some. Among about 290,000 clones listed, 85% were seen once. Sequencing was performed on peripheral blood. These receptors came from a woman between 45 and 60 years old with active or convalescent COVID-19. Both conserved end residues are part of each CDR3. The order of the fields is D gene, V gene, clone size, J gene, CDR3 DNA, CDR3 protein. D genes are given only for firm matches. Not all rows give a size; the values are once, few, many and, for expanded clones, a class.

d_call: TRBD2; v_call: TRBV5-1; clone_size: NA; j_call: TRBJ2-7; cdr3_nt: TGCGCCAGCAGCTTGGCCCCTAGCGGGAGAACCGCCCCGGACGAGCAGTACTTC; cdr3_aa: CASSLAPSGRTAPDEQYF
d_call: TRBD1; v_call: TRBV29-1; clone_size: NA; j_call: TRBJ1-2; cdr3_nt: TGCAGCGTTGAAGGCGTGGGACAGGGGTATGGCTACACCTTC; cdr3_aa: CSVEGVGQGYGYTF
d_call: NA; v_call: TRBV5-1; clone_size: NA; j_call: TRBJ1-4; cdr3_nt: TGCGCCAGCAGCGACGGAACGGGAGATAATGAAAAACTGTTTTTT; cdr3_aa: CASSDGTGDNEKLFF
d_call: NA; v_call: TRBV7-2; clone_size: NA; j_call: TRBJ1-2; cdr3_nt: TGTGCCAGCAGCTTTGTTCCGGCGGGCTATGGCTACACCTTC; cdr3_aa: CASSFVPAGYGYTF
d_call: NA; v_call: TRBV20-1; clone_size: NA; j_call: TRBJ1-3; cdr3_nt: TGCAGTGCTTTCAGGGGAAACACCATATATTTT; cdr3_aa: CSAFRGNTIYF
d_call: NA; v_call: TRBV10-3; clone_size: NA; j_call: TRBJ1-3; cdr3_nt: TGTGCCATCAGTGAGACAGGGGGAAACACCATATATTTT; cdr3_aa: CAISETGGNTIYF
d_call: NA; v_call: TRBV11-3; clone_size: NA; j_call: TRBJ2-3; cdr3_nt: TGTGCCAGCAGCTTAGATCGTCTCACAGATACGCAGTATTTT; cdr3_aa: CASSLDRLTDTQYF
d_call: NA; v_call: TRBV20-1; clone_size: NA; j_call: TRBJ1-1; cdr3_nt: TGCAGTGGGACAGAGAACACTGAAGCTTTCTTT; cdr3_aa: CSGTENTEAFF
d_call: NA; v_call: TRBV5-1; clone_size: once; j_call: TRBJ2-3; cdr3_nt: TGCGCCAGCAGCTTGCCCCCGCAGACTAGCACAGATACGCAGTATTTT; cdr3_aa: CASSLPPQTSTDTQYF
d_call: TRBD2; v_call: TRBV2; clone_size: NA; j_call: TRBJ2-1; cdr3_nt: TGTGCCAGCAGCGAGATTCGTAGCGGGAGTGTGTTCTTC; cdr3_aa: CASSEIRSGSVFF